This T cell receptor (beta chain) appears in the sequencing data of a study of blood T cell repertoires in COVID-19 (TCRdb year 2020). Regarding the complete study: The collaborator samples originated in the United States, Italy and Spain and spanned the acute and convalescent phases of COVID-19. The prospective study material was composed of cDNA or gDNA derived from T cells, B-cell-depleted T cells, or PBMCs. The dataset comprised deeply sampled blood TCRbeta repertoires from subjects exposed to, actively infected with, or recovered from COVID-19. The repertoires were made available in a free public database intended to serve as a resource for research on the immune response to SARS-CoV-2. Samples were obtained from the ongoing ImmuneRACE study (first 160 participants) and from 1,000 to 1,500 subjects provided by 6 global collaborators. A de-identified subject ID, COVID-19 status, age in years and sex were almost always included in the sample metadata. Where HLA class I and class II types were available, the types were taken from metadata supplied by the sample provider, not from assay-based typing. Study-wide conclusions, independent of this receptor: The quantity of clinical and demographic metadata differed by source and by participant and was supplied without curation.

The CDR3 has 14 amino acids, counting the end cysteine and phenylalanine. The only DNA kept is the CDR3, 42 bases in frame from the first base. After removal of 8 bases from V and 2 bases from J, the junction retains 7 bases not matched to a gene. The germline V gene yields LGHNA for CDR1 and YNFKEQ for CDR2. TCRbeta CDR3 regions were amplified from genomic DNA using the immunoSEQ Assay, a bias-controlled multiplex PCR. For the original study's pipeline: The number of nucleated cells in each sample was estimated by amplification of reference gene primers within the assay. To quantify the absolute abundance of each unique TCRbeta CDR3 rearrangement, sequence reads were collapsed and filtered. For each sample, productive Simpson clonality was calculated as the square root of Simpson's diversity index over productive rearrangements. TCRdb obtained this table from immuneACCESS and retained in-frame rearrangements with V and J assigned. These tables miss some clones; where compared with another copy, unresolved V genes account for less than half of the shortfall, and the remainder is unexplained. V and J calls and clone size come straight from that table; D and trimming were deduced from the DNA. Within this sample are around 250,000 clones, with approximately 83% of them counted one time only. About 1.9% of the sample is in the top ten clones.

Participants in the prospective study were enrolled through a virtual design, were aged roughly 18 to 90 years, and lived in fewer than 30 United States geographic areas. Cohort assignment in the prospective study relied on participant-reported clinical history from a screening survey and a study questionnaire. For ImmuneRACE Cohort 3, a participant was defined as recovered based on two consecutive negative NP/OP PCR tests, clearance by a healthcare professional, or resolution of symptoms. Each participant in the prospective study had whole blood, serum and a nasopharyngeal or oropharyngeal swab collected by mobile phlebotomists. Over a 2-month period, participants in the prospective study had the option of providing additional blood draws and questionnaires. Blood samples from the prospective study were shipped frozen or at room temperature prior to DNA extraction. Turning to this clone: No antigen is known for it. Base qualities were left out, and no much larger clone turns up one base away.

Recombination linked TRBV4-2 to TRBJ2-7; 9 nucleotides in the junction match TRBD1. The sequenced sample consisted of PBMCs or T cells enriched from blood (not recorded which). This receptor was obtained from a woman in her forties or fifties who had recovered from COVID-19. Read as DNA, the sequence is TGTGCCAGCTCCCGGACAGGGGACACCTACGAGCAGTACTTC. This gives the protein CASSRTGDTYEQYF.